This T cell receptor beta chain was identified during a study of T cells expressing NK-cell markers. Study-wide findings and caveats: Once again these clonotypes came out on top in the CD3+CD56-NKG2C+ fraction of several donors.

Germline-derived CDR1 and CDR2 are DFQATT and SNEGSKA (reference sequence). The CDR3 contains 15 residues. A remark on this clonotype: The antigen is undetermined.

TCRdb re-analyzed the 5' RACE reads; it lists each CDR3 protein once, without DNA. The sample table sets out roughly 450,000 distinct CDR3 sequences. The rearrangement links TRBV20-1 to TRBJ2-1; TCRdb's D call of TRBD2 is untestable without DNA. The sequenced sample consisted of blood T cells: a sorted CD56 or NKG2C T cell subset, CD4+ or CD8+ T cells, or bulk PBMC T cells (not recorded which). The receptor comes from a woman aged 45-65 years in good health. CDR3 region: CSASTSGRGASEQFF.